This T cell receptor beta chain is from a study of blood T cell repertoires in COVID-19. On the study more broadly: Acute-phase and convalescent COVID-19 samples originated in the United States, Italy and Spain. PBMCs, B-cell-depleted T cells, or T cells provided the cDNA or gDNA that made up the material.

TCRdb's copy holds only in-frame clones and misses some; the assay was immunoSEQ multiplex PCR. This table has about 120,000 clones, around nine tenths appearing once. Trimming took 3 bases from V and 5 from J; bases not matched to a gene: 7. Germline lookup yields CDR1 SGHDT and CDR2 YYEEEE. CDR3 length: 14 residues. This TCR came from a woman in her forties or fifties with active or convalescent COVID-19. The chain recombines TRBV5-6 with TRBJ2-7; 8 bases are a match to TRBD1. Material: peripheral blood. DNA for the CDR3: TGTGCCAGCAGCTACAGGGGGATTAATGACGAGCAGTACTTC. Translating gives CASSYRGINDEQYF.